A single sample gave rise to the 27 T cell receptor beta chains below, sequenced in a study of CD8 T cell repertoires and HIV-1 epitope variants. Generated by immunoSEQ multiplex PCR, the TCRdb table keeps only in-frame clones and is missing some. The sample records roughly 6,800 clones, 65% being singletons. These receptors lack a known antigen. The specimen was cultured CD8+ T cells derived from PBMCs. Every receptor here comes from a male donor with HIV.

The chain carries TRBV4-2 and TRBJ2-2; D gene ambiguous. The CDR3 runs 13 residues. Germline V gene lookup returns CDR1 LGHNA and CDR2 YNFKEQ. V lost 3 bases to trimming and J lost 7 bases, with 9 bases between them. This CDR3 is CASSHQEGGELFF. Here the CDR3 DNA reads TGTGCCAGCAGCCACCAAGAAGGCGGGGAGCTGTTTTTT.

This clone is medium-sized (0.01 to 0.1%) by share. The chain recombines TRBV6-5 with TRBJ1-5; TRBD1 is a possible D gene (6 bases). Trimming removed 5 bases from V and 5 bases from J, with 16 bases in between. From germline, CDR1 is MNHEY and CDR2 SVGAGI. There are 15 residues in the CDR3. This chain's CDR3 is CASSGGQGIHQPQHF. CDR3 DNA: TGTGCCAGCAGTGGGGGGCAGGGGATACATCAGCCCCAGCATTTT.

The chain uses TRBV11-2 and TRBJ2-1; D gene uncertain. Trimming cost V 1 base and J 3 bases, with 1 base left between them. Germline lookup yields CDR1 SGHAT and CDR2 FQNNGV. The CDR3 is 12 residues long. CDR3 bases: TGTGCCAGCAGCTTAGGCTACAATGAGCAGTTCTTC. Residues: CASSLGYNEQFF. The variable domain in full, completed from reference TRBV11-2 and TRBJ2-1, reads EAGVAQSPRYKIIEKRQSVAFWCNPISGHATLYWYQQILGQGPKLLIQFQNNGVVDDSQLPKDRFSAERLKGVDSTLKIQPAKLEDSAVYLCASSLGYNEQFFGPGTRLTVL.

The CDR3 is CASLHTQGGDTEAFF. DNA for the CDR3: TGTGCCAGCCTTCATACACAGGGAGGAGACACTGAAGCTTTCTTT. The chain links TRBV27 to TRBJ1-1, with D maybe TRBD1 (6 bases). CDR1 and CDR2 (germline): MNHEY, SMNVEV (reference sequence). This CDR3 has 15 amino acids. The V gene lost 8 bases and the J gene lost 3 bases, with 19 bases spanning the gap.

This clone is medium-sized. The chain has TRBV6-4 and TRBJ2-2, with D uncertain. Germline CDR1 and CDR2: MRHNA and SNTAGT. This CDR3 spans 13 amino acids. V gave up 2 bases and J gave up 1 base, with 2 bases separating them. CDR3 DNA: TGTGCCAGCAGTGACAGGAACACCGGGGAGCTGTTTTTT. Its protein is CASSDRNTGELFF.

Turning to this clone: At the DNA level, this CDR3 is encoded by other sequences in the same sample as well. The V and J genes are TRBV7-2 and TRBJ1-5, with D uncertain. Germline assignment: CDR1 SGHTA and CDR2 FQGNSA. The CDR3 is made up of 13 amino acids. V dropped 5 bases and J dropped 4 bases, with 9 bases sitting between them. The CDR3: CASSLRPNQPQHF. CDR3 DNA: TGTGCCAGCAGCCTTCGACCTAATCAGCCCCAGCATTTT.

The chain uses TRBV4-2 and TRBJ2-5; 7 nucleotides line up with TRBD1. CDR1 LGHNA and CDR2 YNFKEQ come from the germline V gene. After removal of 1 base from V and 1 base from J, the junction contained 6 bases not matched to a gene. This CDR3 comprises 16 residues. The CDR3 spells CASSQGQGIGQETQYF. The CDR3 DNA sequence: TGTGCCAGCAGCCAAGGACAGGGTATAGGCCAAGAGACCCAGTACTTC.

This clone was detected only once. The CDR3 DNA reads as TGTGCCAGCAGTTTATCGACTAGACGGGACACCAATGAGCAGTTCTTC. Its translation: CASSLSTRRDTNEQFF. This chain connects TRBV6-5 to TRBJ2-1, with D possibly being TRBD1 or TRBD2 (6 bases each). The germline V gene has CDR1 MNHEY and CDR2 SVGAGI. The CDR3 has 16 residues. V was pared by 4 bases and J by 6 bases, with 19 bases between.

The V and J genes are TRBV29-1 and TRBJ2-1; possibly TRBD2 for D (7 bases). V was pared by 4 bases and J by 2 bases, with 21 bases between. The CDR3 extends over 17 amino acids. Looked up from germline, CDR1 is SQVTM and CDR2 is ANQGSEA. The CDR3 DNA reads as TGCAGCGTTGTGGACCCTCGACAGGCGGGGGCCTACAATGAGCAGTTCTTC. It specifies CSVVDPRQAGAYNEQFF.

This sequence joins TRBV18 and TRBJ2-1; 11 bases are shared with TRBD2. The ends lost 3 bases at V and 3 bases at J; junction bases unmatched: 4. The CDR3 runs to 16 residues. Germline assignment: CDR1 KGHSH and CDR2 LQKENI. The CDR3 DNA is TGTGCCAGCTCACCCCCGACTAGCGGGGTCTACAATGAGCAGTTCTTC. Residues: CASSPPTSGVYNEQFF.

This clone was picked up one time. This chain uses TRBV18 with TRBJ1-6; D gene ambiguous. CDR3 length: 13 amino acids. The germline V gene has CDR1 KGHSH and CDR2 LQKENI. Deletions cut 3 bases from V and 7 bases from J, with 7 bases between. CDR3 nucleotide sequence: TGTGCCAGCTCACCCCGGGAAAATTCACCCCTCCACTTT. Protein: CASSPRENSPLHF.

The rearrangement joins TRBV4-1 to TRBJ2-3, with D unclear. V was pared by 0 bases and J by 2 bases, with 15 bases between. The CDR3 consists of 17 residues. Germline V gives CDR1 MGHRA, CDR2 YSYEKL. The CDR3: CASSQDPGGGDTDTQYF. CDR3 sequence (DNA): TGCGCCAGCAGCCAAGACCCTGGCGGTGGAGACACAGATACGCAGTATTTT.

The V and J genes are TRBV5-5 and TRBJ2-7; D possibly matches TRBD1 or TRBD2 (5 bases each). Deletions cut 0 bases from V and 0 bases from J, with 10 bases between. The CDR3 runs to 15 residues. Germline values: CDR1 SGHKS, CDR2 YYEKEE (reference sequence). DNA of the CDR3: TGTGCCAGCAGCTTGGCCGGGACGGCCTCCTACGAGCAGTACTTC. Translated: CASSLAGTASYEQYF.

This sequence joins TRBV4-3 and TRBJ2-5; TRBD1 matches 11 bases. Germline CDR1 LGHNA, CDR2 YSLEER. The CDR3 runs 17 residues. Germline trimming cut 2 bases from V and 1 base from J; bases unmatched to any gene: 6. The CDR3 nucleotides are TGCGCCAGCAGCCAATCTCCGGGACAGGGGGTCCAAGAGACCCAGTACTTC. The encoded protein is CASSQSPGQGVQETQYF.

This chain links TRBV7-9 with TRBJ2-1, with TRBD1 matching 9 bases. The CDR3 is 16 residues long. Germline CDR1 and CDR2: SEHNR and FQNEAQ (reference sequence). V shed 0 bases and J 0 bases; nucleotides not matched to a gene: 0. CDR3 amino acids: CASSLAGQGSYNEQFF. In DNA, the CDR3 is TGTGCCAGCAGCTTAGCGGGACAGGGCTCCTACAATGAGCAGTTCTTC.

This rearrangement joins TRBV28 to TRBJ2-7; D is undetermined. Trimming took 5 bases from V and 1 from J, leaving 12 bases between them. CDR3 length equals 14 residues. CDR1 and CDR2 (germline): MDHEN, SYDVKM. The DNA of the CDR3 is TGTGCCAGCAGTGGTACGTCTGCTTCCTACGAGCAGTACTTC. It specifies CASSGTSASYEQYF.

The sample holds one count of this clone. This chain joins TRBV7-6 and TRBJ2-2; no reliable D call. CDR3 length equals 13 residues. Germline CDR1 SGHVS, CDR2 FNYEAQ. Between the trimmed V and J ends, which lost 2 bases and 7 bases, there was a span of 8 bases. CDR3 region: CASSLNTGGELFF. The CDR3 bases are TGTGCCAGCAGCTTAAATACGGGCGGGGAGCTGTTTTTT.

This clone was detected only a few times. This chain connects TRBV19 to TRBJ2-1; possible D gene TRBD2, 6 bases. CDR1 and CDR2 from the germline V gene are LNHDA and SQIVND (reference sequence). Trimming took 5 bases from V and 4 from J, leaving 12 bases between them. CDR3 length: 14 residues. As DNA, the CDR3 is TGTGCCAGTAGTTCTCACGGGACTTACAATGAGCAGTTCTTC. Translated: CASSSHGTYNEQFF. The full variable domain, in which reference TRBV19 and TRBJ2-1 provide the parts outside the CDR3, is DGGITQSPKYLFRKEGQNVTLSCEQNLNHDAMYWYRQDPGQGLRLIYYSQIVNDFQKGDIAEGYSVSREKKESFPLTVTSAQKNPTAFYLCASSSHGTYNEQFFGPGTRLTVL.

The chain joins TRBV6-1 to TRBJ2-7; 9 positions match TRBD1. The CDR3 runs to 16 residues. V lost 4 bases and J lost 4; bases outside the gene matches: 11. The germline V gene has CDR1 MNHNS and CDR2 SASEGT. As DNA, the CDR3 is TGTGCCAGCAGTGTAGAACCGGGACAGGGTGTGTACGAGCAGTACTTC. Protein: CASSVEPGQGVYEQYF.

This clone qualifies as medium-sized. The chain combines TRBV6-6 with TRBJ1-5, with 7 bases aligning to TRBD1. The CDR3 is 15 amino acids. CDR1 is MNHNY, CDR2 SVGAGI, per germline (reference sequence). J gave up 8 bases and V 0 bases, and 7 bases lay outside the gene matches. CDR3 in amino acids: CASSYSRQGNEPQHF. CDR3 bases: TGTGCCAGCAGTTACTCGCGACAGGGTAATGAGCCCCAGCATTTT.

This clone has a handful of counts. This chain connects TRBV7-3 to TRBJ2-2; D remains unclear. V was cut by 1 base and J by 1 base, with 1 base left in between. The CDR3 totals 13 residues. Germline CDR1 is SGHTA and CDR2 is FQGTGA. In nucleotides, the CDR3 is TGTGCCAGCAGCTTAAGGAACACCGGGGAGCTGTTTTTT. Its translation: CASSLRNTGELFF.

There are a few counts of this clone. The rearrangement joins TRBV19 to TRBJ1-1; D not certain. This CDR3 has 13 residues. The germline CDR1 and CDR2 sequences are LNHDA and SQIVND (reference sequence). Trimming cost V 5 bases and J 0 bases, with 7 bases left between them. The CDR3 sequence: CASSLQMNTEAFF. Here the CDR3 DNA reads TGTGCCAGTAGTCTCCAAATGAACACTGAAGCTTTCTTT.

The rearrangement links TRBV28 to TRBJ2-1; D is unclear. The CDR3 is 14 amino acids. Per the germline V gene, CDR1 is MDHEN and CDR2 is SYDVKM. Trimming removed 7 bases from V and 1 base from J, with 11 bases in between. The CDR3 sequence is CASMQTASYNEQFF. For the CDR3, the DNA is TGTGCCAGCATGCAGACTGCATCCTACAATGAGCAGTTCTTC.

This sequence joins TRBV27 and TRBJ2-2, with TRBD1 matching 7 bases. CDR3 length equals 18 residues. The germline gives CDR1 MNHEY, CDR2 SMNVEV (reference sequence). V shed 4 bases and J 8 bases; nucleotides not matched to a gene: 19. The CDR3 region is CASSSTTTSTGAVGELFF. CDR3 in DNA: TGTGCCAGCAGTTCAACAACAACGAGTACAGGGGCGGTGGGGGAGCTGTTTTTT.

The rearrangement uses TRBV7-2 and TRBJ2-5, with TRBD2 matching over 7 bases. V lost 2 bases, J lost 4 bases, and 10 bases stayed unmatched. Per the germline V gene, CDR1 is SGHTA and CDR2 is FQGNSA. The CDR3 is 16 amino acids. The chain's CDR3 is CASSLRERGPGETQYF. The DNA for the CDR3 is TGTGCCAGCAGCTTAAGGGAGCGGGGCCCCGGAGAGACCCAGTACTTC.

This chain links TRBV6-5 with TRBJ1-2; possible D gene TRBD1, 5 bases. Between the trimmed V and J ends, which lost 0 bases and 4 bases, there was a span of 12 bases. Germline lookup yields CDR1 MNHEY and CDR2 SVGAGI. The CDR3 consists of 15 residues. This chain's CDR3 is CASSYSVETAYGYTF. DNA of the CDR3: TGTGCCAGCAGTTACTCAGTCGAGACAGCCTATGGCTACACCTTC.

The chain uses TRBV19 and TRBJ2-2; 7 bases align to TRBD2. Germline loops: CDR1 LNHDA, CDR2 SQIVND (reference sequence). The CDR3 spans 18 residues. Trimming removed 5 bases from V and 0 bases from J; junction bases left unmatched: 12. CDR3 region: CASSLGLVGTPNTGELFF. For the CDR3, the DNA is TGTGCCAGTAGTCTCGGACTAGTGGGTACCCCGAACACCGGGGAGCTGTTTTTT.